The 15 T cell receptor beta chains given below trace back to one sample, sequenced in a study of cytomegalovirus exposure and HLA in healthy donors. 60 Vbeta and 13 Jbeta primers were used in PCR. Here immunoSEQ multiplex PCR was the method, and the copy in TCRdb shows in-frame clones only, minus some. In the table there are 120,000 to 150,000 clones, around 79% of which are singletons. The specimen sequenced was PBMCs. The source of these receptors is a woman aged 45-65 years in good health and CMV-seropositive.

The rearrangement uses TRBV7-2 and TRBJ2-5; no reliable D call. Germline V gives CDR1 SGHTA, CDR2 FQGNSA. CDR3 size: 12 residues. Deletions cut 5 bases from V and 0 bases from J, with 4 bases between. CDR3 DNA sequence: TGTGCCAGCAGCCCTTACCAAGAGACCCAGTACTTC. This codes for CASSPYQETQYF. Using reference TRBV7-2 and TRBJ2-5 for the parts outside the CDR3, the full variable domain is GAGVSQSPSNKVTEKGKDVELRCDPISGHTALYWYRQSLGQGLEFLIYFQGNSAPDKSGLPSDRFSAERTGGSVSTLTIQRTQQEDSAVYLCASSPYQETQYFGPGTRLLVL.

CDR3 sequence: CASSLDRSSPLHF. CDR3 nucleotide sequence: TGTGCCAGCAGCTTAGACAGATCCTCACCCCTCCACTTT. The chain recombines TRBV7-2 with TRBJ1-6; D remains unclear. Germline V gives CDR1 SGHTA, CDR2 FQGNSA. The CDR3 is made up of 13 amino acids. V was shortened by 1 base and J by 10 bases, with 8 bases between the two germline ends.

This chain joins TRBV7-8 and TRBJ1-4; 10 bases fit TRBD1. With 0 bases clipped from V and 8 bases from J, the junction kept 6 bases outside the gene matches. There are 16 residues in the CDR3. CDR1 and CDR2 (germline): SGHVS, FQNEAQ. The CDR3 loop reads CASSLARTGGKEKLFF. The CDR3 coding sequence is TGTGCCAGCAGCTTAGCCAGGACAGGGGGAAAAGAAAAACTGTTTTTT.

This clone was recorded a few times. The rearrangement joins TRBV2 to TRBJ1-1, with 8 nucleotides matching TRBD1. J lost 1 base, V lost 6 bases, and 4 bases had no gene match. This CDR3 comprises 14 residues. Germline V gives CDR1 SNHLY, CDR2 FYNNEI. CDR3 residues: CASSRQGRNTEAFF. The CDR3 coding sequence is TGTGCCAGCAGCAGACAGGGGAGGAACACTGAAGCTTTCTTT.

The CDR3 spells CASSLRMGLNQPQHF. CDR3 nucleotides: TGTGCCAGCAGCTTAAGGATGGGACTCAATCAGCCCCAGCATTTT. The chain joins TRBV7-2 to TRBJ1-5; the D gene is possibly TRBD1 (5 bases). The CDR3 has 15 residues. Trimming cost V 2 bases and J 3 bases, with 11 bases left between them. Germline V gene lookup returns CDR1 SGHTA and CDR2 FQGNSA.

The chain has TRBV9 and TRBJ1-6, with TRBD1 as a possible D gene (6 bases). Germline CDR1 reads SGDLS; CDR2 reads YYNGEE. With 2 bases removed from V and 11 bases from J, the gap between germline ends came to 17 bases. This CDR3 comprises 15 residues. The chain's CDR3 is CASSVLTEQGTPLHF. In DNA form, the CDR3 reads TGTGCCAGCAGCGTGCTGACGGAGCAGGGGACACCCCTCCACTTT.

The CDR3 region is CASSVAWSYEQYF. The CDR3 DNA follows: TGTGCCAGCAGTGTGGCCTGGTCCTACGAGCAGTACTTC. The gene calls are TRBV2 and TRBJ2-7, with D hard to call. The CDR3 runs to 13 residues. Germline V gene sequence: CDR1 SNHLY, CDR2 FYNNEI. Trimming stripped 4 bases from V and 1 base from J, with 8 bases between.

J is TRBJ2-7 and V is TRBV15; perhaps TRBD1 as D (6 bases). The CDR3 sequence is 13 residues long. Per germline, CDR1 LNHNV and CDR2 YYDKDF (reference sequence). V lost 4 bases and J 5 bases, leaving 12 bases between the germline ends. The CDR3 DNA reads TGTGCCACCAGCATGTACAGGGCCCACGAGCAGTACTTC. It translates to CATSMYRAHEQYF.

This clone has just a few counts. The V gene is TRBV4-1, the J gene TRBJ1-2; D is undetermined. Germline-derived CDR1 and CDR2 are MGHRA and YSYEKL. The V end lost 0 bases, the J end lost 3 bases, and 14 bases lay between the germline ends. This CDR3 comprises 16 residues. The CDR3 loop reads CASSQERRNEDYGYTF. The CDR3 bases are TGCGCCAGCAGCCAAGAAAGGCGGAACGAGGACTATGGCTACACCTTC.

V is TRBV7-3 and J is TRBJ2-7; 8 bases are a match to TRBD1. The V and J ends lost 2 bases and 8 bases, in that order; junction bases with no gene match: 8. Germline CDR1 and CDR2: SGHTA and FQGTGA. The CDR3 has 14 amino acids. The CDR3 sequence is CASSLSGGLYKQYF. CDR3 in DNA: TGTGCCAGCAGCTTATCAGGGGGCTTATACAAGCAGTACTTC.

The CDR3 DNA reads as TGTGCCAGCAGTTTATTGCCGGGTTCGATCGGTATGAACACTGAAGCTTTCTTT. It specifies CASSLLPGSIGMNTEAFF. This sequence joins TRBV27 and TRBJ1-1, with D unclear. The CDR3 length is 18 residues. The germline V gene encodes CDR1 MNHEY and CDR2 SMNVEV (reference sequence). With 1 base removed from V and 0 bases from J, the gap between germline ends came to 18 bases.

The chain links TRBV5-6 to TRBJ2-7; possible D gene TRBD1, 5 bases. The CDR3 sequence is 15 residues long. Germline loops: CDR1 SGHDT, CDR2 YYEEEE. The V and J ends lost 0 bases and 6 bases respectively, with 16 bases between them. The CDR3 DNA is TGTGCCAGCAGCTTGGTCGGCGACAGTAGTCCCGAGCAGTACTTC. This translates into CASSLVGDSSPEQYF.

This rearrangement joins TRBV21-1 to TRBJ1-5; TRBD1 is the table's D call and was not checked against the DNA. TRBV21-1 is marked as a pseudogene. This CDR3 has 18 amino acids. The CDR3 here is CASSTGQGAAYSNQPQHF. Written as DNA, the CDR3 is TGTGCCAGCAGCACGGGACAGGGGGCCGCGTATAGCAATCAGCCCCAGCATTTT.

The rearrangement joins TRBV30 to TRBJ2-7; 7 positions agree with TRBD1. The CDR3 has 14 amino acids. V trimming: 5 bases; J trimming: 0 bases; junction bases outside the gene matches: 7. Germline CDR1 is GTSNPN and CDR2 is SVGIG (reference sequence). CDR3 loop: CAWEGGPDSYEQYF. The CDR3 DNA reads as TGTGCCTGGGAAGGGGGCCCGGACTCCTACGAGCAGTACTTC.

In this sample, this clone turned up once. This chain uses TRBV5-5 with TRBJ2-1; 9 nucleotides agree with TRBD2. Germline values: CDR1 SGHKS, CDR2 YYEKEE (reference sequence). V lost 1 base to trimming and J lost 8 bases; unmatched junction nucleotides: 10. The CDR3 runs to 16 residues. The chain's CDR3 is CASSLLPAGGLDEQFF. DNA for the CDR3: TGTGCCAGCAGCTTGCTCCCAGCGGGGGGTCTTGATGAGCAGTTCTTC.